Below are 30 T cell receptor beta chains sequenced from a single sample in a study of shared clonotypes between healthy human individuals. Profiling relied on immunoSEQ multiplex PCR, and the TCRdb table lists in-frame clones only, not all of them. Of 2 million or so clones listed, approximately 95% are singletons. Sequenced: naive CD4+ T cells sorted from blood. As to subset: CD45RA+ positively selected. These receptors were obtained from a man aged 18-30 years in good health.

The chain uses TRBV6-1 and TRBJ2-3, with D possibly being TRBD2 (5 bases). The CDR3 totals 14 residues. Trimming took off 2 bases at V and 2 bases at J, with 8 bases between the two ends. Germline CDR1 is MNHNS and CDR2 is SASEGT. The CDR3: CASSETGNTDTQYF. The CDR3 bases are TGTGCCAGCAGTGAAACGGGGAACACAGATACGCAGTATTTT.

This chain connects TRBV10-3 to TRBJ1-1; no definite D call. The CDR3 runs to 14 residues. V lost 6 bases to trimming and J lost 2 bases, with 13 bases between them. CDR1 and CDR2 (germline): ENHRY, SYGVKD. The CDR3 DNA sequence: TGTGCCATCAGACTTCATGCCCTTAACACTGAAGCTTTCTTT. Its protein product is CAIRLHALNTEAFF.

The chain recombines TRBV5-1 with TRBJ1-4, with TRBD1 as a possible D gene (5 bases). V lost 0 bases and J 8 bases, leaving 23 bases between the germline ends. The CDR3 sequence is 18 residues long. Germline V gene data show CDR1 as SGHRS and CDR2 as YFSETQ. The CDR3: CASSLGNLYGQGREKLFF. CDR3 coding DNA: TGCGCCAGCAGCTTGGGTAATCTTTACGGGCAGGGCCGGGAAAAACTGTTTTTT.

CDR3 in amino acids: CASSESALGRTGELFF. CDR3 in DNA: TGCGCCAGCAGTGAGTCGGCACTAGGAAGGACCGGGGAGCTGTTTTTT. The V and J genes are TRBV10-1 and TRBJ2-2, with D perhaps matching TRBD2 (5 bases). Trimming stripped 0 bases from V and 5 bases from J, with 13 bases between. The germline CDR1 and CDR2 sequences are WNHNN and SYGVQD (reference sequence). The CDR3 runs to 16 residues.

V usage is TRBV6-6 and J usage is TRBJ2-5, with 7 bases matching TRBD2. V shed 5 bases and J 4 bases; nucleotides not matched to a gene: 13. CDR3 length: 16 amino acids. Germline CDR1 reads MNHNY; CDR2 reads SVGAGI (reference sequence). The CDR3 spells CASSPPEGLRIETQYF. The CDR3 DNA is TGTGCCAGCAGTCCTCCCGAGGGACTAAGGATAGAGACCCAGTACTTC.

The chain recombines TRBV7-2 with TRBJ2-5; 11 positions match TRBD2. CDR3 size: 15 residues. Unmatched junction bases numbered 8, after V lost 8 bases and J lost 3 bases. Looked up from germline, CDR1 is SGHTA and CDR2 is FQGNSA. The CDR3 DNA sequence: TGTGCCAGCCACCCGGGGACTAGCGGTAAAGAGACCCAGTACTTC. Amino acids: CASHPGTSGKETQYF. Full variable domain (outside the CDR3, taken from reference TRBV7-2 and TRBJ2-5): GAGVSQSPSNKVTEKGKDVELRCDPISGHTALYWYRQSLGQGLEFLIYFQGNSAPDKSGLPSDRFSAERTGGSVSTLTIQRTQQEDSAVYLCASHPGTSGKETQYFGPGTRLLVL.

The chain uses TRBV11-1 and TRBJ2-1; 11 bases align to TRBD2. Germline V lookup: CDR1 SGHAT, CDR2 FQDESV (reference sequence). V lost 7 bases, J lost 10 bases, and 9 bases stayed unmatched. The CDR3 length is 14 residues. CDR3 in amino acids: CASTLIRTSGEQFF. The CDR3 DNA reads TGTGCCAGCACCCTTATCCGGACTAGCGGGGAGCAGTTCTTC.

The rearrangement uses TRBV10-3 and TRBJ2-6; maybe TRBD1 (5 bases). This CDR3 spans 15 amino acids. Germline loops: CDR1 ENHRY, CDR2 SYGVKD. V dropped 6 bases and J dropped 1 base, with 10 bases sitting between them. The CDR3 nucleotides are TGTGCCATCAGCCGACAGCTATCTGGGGCCAACGTCCTGACTTTC. This sequence encodes CAISRQLSGANVLTF.

This chain connects TRBV10-1 to TRBJ2-1; D is unresolved. Trimming removed 3 bases at V and 0 bases at J, with 18 bases between. This CDR3 has 18 amino acids. Germline V gene data show CDR1 as WNHNN and CDR2 as SYGVQD (reference sequence). The CDR3 sequence: CASSDPPGGPHSYNEQFF. CDR3 nucleotides: TGCGCCAGCAGTGACCCCCCTGGCGGTCCGCACTCCTACAATGAGCAGTTCTTC.

V is TRBV9 and J is TRBJ2-1, with 8 bases fitting TRBD1. Per germline, CDR1 SGDLS and CDR2 YYNGEE. The CDR3 is 15 amino acids. The ends lost 6 bases at V and 8 bases at J; junction bases unmatched: 13. CDR3 residues: CASTTTGTGLDEQFF. The CDR3 DNA follows: TGTGCCAGCACCACCACCGGGACAGGTCTCGATGAGCAGTTCTTC. Full variable domain (remainder filled in from reference TRBV9 and TRBJ2-1): DSGVTQTPKHLITATGQRVTLRCSPRSGDLSVYWYQQSLDQGLQFLIQYYNGEERAKGNILERFSAQQFPDLHSELNLSSLELGDSALYFCASTTTGTGLDEQFFGPGTRLTVL.

The chain recombines TRBV9 with TRBJ2-2; 11 positions agree with TRBD1. The V gene end was trimmed by 3 bases and the J gene end by 6 bases; junction bases not matched to a gene: 7. From germline, CDR1 is SGDLS and CDR2 YYNGEE. The CDR3 extends over 16 amino acids. The chain's CDR3 is CASSAVGQGVPGELFF. CDR3 sequence (DNA): TGTGCCAGCAGCGCGGTGGGACAGGGGGTTCCCGGGGAGCTGTTTTTT.

On this clone itself: This could be a read error, since a much larger clone is one nucleotide away. This CDR3 reads CASSEQDSNQPQHF. In DNA, the CDR3 is TGTGCCAGCAGCGAACAGGATAGCAATCAGCCCCAGCATTTT. The genes are TRBV5-4 and TRBJ1-5, with D tentatively TRBD1 (5 bases). The CDR3 is 14 residues long. Germline V CDR1 and CDR2: SGHNT, YYREEE (reference sequence). Deletions cut 4 bases from V and 0 bases from J, with 8 bases between.

This sequence joins TRBV27 and TRBJ2-1; 7 positions match TRBD2. Germline CDR1 reads MNHEY; CDR2 reads SMNVEV (reference sequence). This CDR3 spans 16 amino acids. Germline trimming cut 6 bases from V and 3 bases from J; bases unmatched to any gene: 11. The chain's CDR3 is CASSLQLADLYNEQFF. The CDR3 DNA reads as TGTGCCAGCAGCTTACAGCTAGCGGATCTCTACAATGAGCAGTTCTTC.

V is TRBV20-1 and J is TRBJ1-2; TRBD1 is a possible D gene (6 bases). Trimming removed 4 bases from V and 4 bases from J, with 7 bases in between. Germline values: CDR1 DFQATT, CDR2 SNEGSKA (reference sequence). This CDR3 contains 11 residues. This CDR3 reads CSAMDSYGYTF. CDR3 nucleotide sequence: TGCAGTGCTATGGACAGCTATGGCTACACCTTC.

The chain links TRBV2 to TRBJ2-7, with 8 bases aligning to TRBD1. V gave up 11 bases and J gave up 3 bases; unmatched junction bases: 9. Germline lookup yields CDR1 SNHLY and CDR2 FYNNEI. CDR3 length: 13 residues. The CDR3 sequence: CAGTDRADYEQYF. The CDR3 nucleotides read TGTGCCGGAACGGACAGGGCGGACTACGAGCAGTACTTC.

Only one count was recorded for this clone. This chain connects TRBV10-1 to TRBJ2-7; D uncertain. Germline V gene lookup returns CDR1 WNHNN and CDR2 SYGVQD (reference sequence). Trimming removed 11 bases from V and 9 bases from J, with 11 bases in between. The CDR3 extends over 9 amino acids. The CDR3, as DNA: TGCGCCGCTACTGAAGGGCAGTACTTC. Amino acids: CAATEGQYF.

A note on this clone: The sample carries other DNA sequences with the same CDR3. The chain is built from TRBV5-4 and TRBJ2-2; TRBD2 is a possible D gene (5 bases). Trimming took 0 bases from V and 3 from J, leaving 9 bases between them. CDR3 length: 15 amino acids. Germline V gene data show CDR1 as SGHNT and CDR2 as YYREEE (reference sequence). For the CDR3, the DNA is TGTGCCAGCAGCTTGGATAGCGTCGACACCGGGGAGCTGTTTTTT. The encoded protein is CASSLDSVDTGELFF. Looking up the rest from reference TRBV5-4 and TRBJ2-2 gives the full variable domain: ETGVTQSPTHLIKTRGQQVTLRCSSQSGHNTVSWYQQALGQGPQFIFQYYREEENGRGNFPPRFSGLQFPNYSSELNVNALELDDSALYLCASSLDSVDTGELFFGEGSRLTVL.

The chain uses TRBV2 and TRBJ2-3; 9 positions match TRBD2. Germline V gene data show CDR1 as SNHLY and CDR2 as FYNNEI. V was clipped by 4 bases and J by 4 bases; unmatched bases: 12. The CDR3 spans 17 residues. CDR3 nucleotides: TGTGCCAGCAGTGCGGGACTAGCAGAATCTCGCTCAGATACGCAGTATTTT. Translated, it gives CASSAGLAESRSDTQYF.

As regards this clone: The junction departs from the called germline gene at one end, perhaps through a read error. The chain employs TRBV20-1 and TRBJ1-2; D is undetermined. This CDR3 region has 11 residues. From germline, CDR1 is DFQATT and CDR2 SNEGSKA (reference sequence). The CDR3 here is CTEQVIYGYTF. DNA for the CDR3: TGTACGGAGCAGGTTATCTATGGCTACACCTTC.

On this clone: The germline gene is not matched at one end of the junction; a read error may be the cause. The J gene is TRBJ2-3, the V gene TRBV5-3; tentatively, D is TRBD1 (6 bases). TRBV5-3 is designated an ORF whose function remains uncertain. The CDR3 totals 19 residues. CDR3 DNA sequence: TGTGCGAGAATGGCCTGTACAGGGTCCCCATATTTTTCTGCGGATACGCAGTATTTT. Its translation: CARMACTGSPYFSADTQYF.

This clone has a single count. V usage is TRBV10-3 and J usage is TRBJ2-3; tentative D call: TRBD2 (6 bases). Trimming took off 6 bases at V and 9 bases at J, with 13 bases between the two ends. Germline assignment: CDR1 ENHRY and CDR2 SYGVKD. This CDR3 is 12 amino acids long. The CDR3 coding sequence is TGTGCCATCAGGGGAGTTAGCGGAACGCAGTATTTT. As protein: CAIRGVSGTQYF.

The chain links TRBV7-9 to TRBJ2-5; D remains unclear. Germline V gives CDR1 SEHNR, CDR2 FQNEAQ (reference sequence). V was cut by 6 bases and J by 5 bases, with 7 bases left in between. The CDR3 totals 11 residues. CDR3 nucleotides: TGTGCCAGCAGGCTTAAGGAGACCCAGTACTTC. It yields the protein CASRLKETQYF. The complete variable domain, with remaining parts taken from reference TRBV7-9 and TRBJ2-5, reads DTGVSQNPRHKITKRGQNVTFRCDPISEHNRLYWYRQTLGQGPEFLTYFQNEAQLEKSRLLSDRFSAERPKGSFSTLEIQRTEQGDSAMYLCASRLKETQYFGPGTRLLVL.

The CDR3 DNA reads as TGCAGCGTTGAGAGGACGGTCCCGGATTCGGCAGATACGCAGTATTTT. Translated: CSVERTVPDSADTQYF. J is TRBJ2-3 and V is TRBV29-1; D remains ambiguous. Germline CDR1 SQVTM, CDR2 ANQGSEA. Trimming removed 3 bases from V and 4 bases from J, with 20 bases in between. The CDR3 has 16 residues.

This chain connects TRBV13 to TRBJ1-6, with 7 bases matching TRBD1. Looked up from germline, CDR1 is PRHDT and CDR2 is FYEKMQ (reference sequence). V shed 6 bases and J 7 bases; nucleotides not matched to a gene: 6. This CDR3 has 14 amino acids. DNA for the CDR3: TGTGCCAGCAGGCGAACAGGGGAAAATTCACCCCTCCACTTT. Protein sequence: CASRRTGENSPLHF.

For the CDR3, the DNA is TGTGCCATCCAGACAGAGACAAATTCACCCCTCCACTTT. This codes for CAIQTETNSPLHF. The chain carries TRBV10-3 and TRBJ1-6, with D possibly TRBD1 on 5 matching bases. The V gene's germline CDR1 is ENHRY and CDR2 SYGVKD. V was shortened by 8 bases and J by 7 bases, with 12 bases between the two germline ends. This CDR3 contains 13 residues.

The V gene is TRBV28, the J gene TRBJ2-7, with 8 bases matching TRBD1. The germline V gene has CDR1 MDHEN and CDR2 SYDVKM. The CDR3 is 14 residues long. V shed 4 bases and J 7 bases; nucleotides not matched to a gene: 9. CDR3 DNA sequence: TGTGCCAGCAGTTCGGGACAGGCGCTCAAGGAGCAGTACTTC. Protein product: CASSSGQALKEQYF.

This clone was found once. The rearrangement joins TRBV15 to TRBJ1-2, with D possibly matching TRBD1 (5 bases). V lost 5 bases and J 1 base, leaving 14 bases between the germline ends. CDR1 LNHNV and CDR2 YYDKDF come from the germline V gene (reference sequence). There are 15 residues in the CDR3. The chain's CDR3 is CATSVGTRNNYGYTF. In DNA form, the CDR3 reads TGTGCCACCAGCGTTGGGACGCGGAATAACTATGGCTACACCTTC.

The chain has TRBV19 and TRBJ2-1, with TRBD1 as a possible D gene (6 bases). This CDR3 region has 14 residues. Germline V gives CDR1 LNHDA, CDR2 SQIVND (reference sequence). Trimming took 5 bases from V and 6 from J, leaving 14 bases between them. CDR3 region: CASSPQGISNEQFF. The DNA of the CDR3 is TGTGCCAGTAGTCCCCAGGGGATAAGCAATGAGCAGTTCTTC. The full variable domain, in which reference TRBV19 and TRBJ2-1 provide the parts outside the CDR3, is DGGITQSPKYLFRKEGQNVTLSCEQNLNHDAMYWYRQDPGQGLRLIYYSQIVNDFQKGDIAEGYSVSREKKESFPLTVTSAQKNPTAFYLCASSPQGISNEQFFGPGTRLTVL.

This clone was recorded many times. The V call is TRBV7-2, the J call TRBJ2-2; no definite D call. The CDR3 extends over 12 amino acids. The ends were cut back, 5 bases at V and 3 bases at J, with 4 bases in the middle. Germline loops: CDR1 SGHTA, CDR2 FQGNSA. The CDR3 DNA sequence: TGTGCCAGCAGCACCGACACCGGGGAGCTGTTTTTT. Translated, it gives CASSTDTGELFF.

Regarding this clone: In the same sample, other DNA sequences code for this CDR3. This chain uses TRBV2 with TRBJ1-1; 8 bases agree with TRBD1. The CDR3 extends over 14 amino acids. Germline CDR1 reads SNHLY; CDR2 reads FYNNEI. The V segment lost 6 bases and the J segment 0 bases; nucleotides outside the gene matches: 3. CDR3 region: CASRRQGLNTEAFF. The CDR3 nucleotides are TGTGCCAGCAGGAGACAGGGGCTGAACACTGAAGCTTTCTTT.